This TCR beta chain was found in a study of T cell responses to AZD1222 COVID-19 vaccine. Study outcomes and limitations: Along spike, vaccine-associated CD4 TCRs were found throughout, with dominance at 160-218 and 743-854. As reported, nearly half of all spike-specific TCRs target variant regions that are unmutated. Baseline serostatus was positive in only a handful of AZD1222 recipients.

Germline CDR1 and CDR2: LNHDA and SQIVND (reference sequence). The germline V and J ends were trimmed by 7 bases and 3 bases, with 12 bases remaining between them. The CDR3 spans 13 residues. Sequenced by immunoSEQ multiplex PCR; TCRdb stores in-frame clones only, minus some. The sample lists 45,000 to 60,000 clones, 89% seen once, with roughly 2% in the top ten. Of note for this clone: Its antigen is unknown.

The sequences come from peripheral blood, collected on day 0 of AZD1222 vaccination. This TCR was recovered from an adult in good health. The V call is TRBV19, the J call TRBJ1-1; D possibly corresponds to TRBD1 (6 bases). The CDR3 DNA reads TGTGCCAGTACGAGGACAGAGGACACTGAAGCTTTCTTT. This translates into CASTRTEDTEAFF.